These 9 T cell receptor beta chains came from one sample sequenced in a study of early T cells in non-severe SARS-CoV-2 infection. TCRdb recomputed calls from the 5' RACE reads with MiXCR, one row per CDR3 protein. Of 26,000 or so distinct CDR3 sequences listed, 4% to 4.5% were seen once; the top ten hold 6.2%. Material for sequencing was whole blood. Receptors were obtained from an adult who was a healthcare worker with PCR-confirmed SARS-CoV-2 infection or an uninfected control (not recorded which).

This clonotype was observed a handful of times. The genes are TRBV7-3 and TRBJ2-4; 10 bases match TRBD2. The germline V gene encodes CDR1 SGHTA and CDR2 FQGTGA. The CDR3 is 17 amino acids. Trimming at V came to 6 bases and at J to 8 bases, leaving 16 bases not matched to a gene. The chain's CDR3 is CASSSGLATEMGDIQYF. DNA for the CDR3: TGTGCCAGCAGTTCGGGACTAGCGACAGAGATGGGAGACATTCAGTACTTC.

This clonotype was observed many times. This chain links TRBV7-9 with TRBJ2-7; perhaps TRBD1 as D (6 bases). V lost 5 bases and J lost 0, with 14 bases in between. The CDR3 loop spans 15 amino acids. Per germline, CDR1 SEHNR and CDR2 FQNEAQ (reference sequence). CDR3 in amino acids: CASSPTTGSSYEQYF. The CDR3 coding sequence is TGTGCCAGCAGCCCAACGACAGGCTCCTCCTACGAGCAGTACTTC.

This clonotype has at least ten counts. The chain carries TRBV2 and TRBJ2-3; TRBD2 agrees at 8 bases. The CDR3 is 14 residues long. Looked up from germline, CDR1 is SNHLY and CDR2 is FYNNEI. Trimming at V came to 6 bases and at J to 3 bases, leaving 5 bases not matched to a gene. DNA of the CDR3: TGTGCCAGCAGACTAGCGGCCCTGACAGATACGCAGTATTTT. It is translated as CASRLAALTDTQYF. Looking up the rest from reference TRBV2 and TRBJ2-3 gives the full variable domain: EPEVTQTPSHQVTQMGQEVILRCVPISNHLYFYWYRQILGQKVEFLVSFYNNEISEKSEIFDDQFSVERPDGSNFTLKIRSTKLEDSAMYFCASRLAALTDTQYFGPGTRLTVL.

In its sample, this clonotype was seen many times. V usage is TRBV24-1 and J usage is TRBJ2-1; 12 bases fit TRBD2. CDR1 is KGHDR, CDR2 SFDVKD, per germline. The CDR3 loop spans 17 amino acids. J gave up 7 bases and V 5 bases, and 11 bases lay outside the gene matches. In DNA, the CDR3 is TGTGCCACCAGTGTCCCTGAGTCTAGCGGGAGGGTTAATGAGCAGTTCTTC. Its protein is CATSVPESSGRVNEQFF.

This clonotype was seen ten or more times. The V and J genes are TRBV3-1 and TRBJ2-1; 7 nucleotides line up with TRBD2. The CDR3 covers 15 residues. Germline V CDR1 and CDR2: LGHDT, YNNKEL (reference sequence). The trim removed 0 bases at V and 7 bases at J, leaving 6 bases unmatched. The CDR3 DNA reads as TGTGCCAGCAGCCAAGAGGCGGGAGAGCGAAATGAGCAGTTCTTC. It yields the protein CASSQEAGERNEQFF.

In the case of this clonotype: This is likely a read error, given that the CDR3 carries no conserved phenylalanine or tryptophan at its end. The chain combines TRBV15 with TRBJ2-7; 9 nucleotides line up with TRBD1. The CDR3 has 14 amino acids. With 3 bases clipped from V and 3 bases from J, the junction kept 3 bases outside the gene matches. Looked up from germline, CDR1 is LNHNV and CDR2 is YYDKDF (reference sequence). The CDR3 region is CATSSPDRGYEQYS. The CDR3 DNA reads as TGTGCCACCAGCAGTCCGGACAGGGGCTACGAGCAGTACTCC.

This clonotype was detected only a few times. This chain links TRBV7-9 with TRBJ2-7; D is unclear. The CDR3 totals 14 residues. Per the germline V gene, CDR1 is SEHNR and CDR2 is FQNEAQ (reference sequence). Between the trimmed V and J ends, which lost 5 bases and 1 base, there was a span of 12 bases. The CDR3 nucleotides are TGTGCCAGCAGCCCTGGGTCCTTATCCTACGAGCAGTACTTC. Its protein product is CASSPGSLSYEQYF.

This clonotype was detected ten times or more. For the CDR3, the DNA is TGTGCCAGCAGTCCCGTGGGAGCGGGAGGATCAGCCAAAAACATTCAGTACTTC. It translates to CASSPVGAGGSAKNIQYF. The chain uses TRBV2 and TRBJ2-4, with 9 bases matching TRBD2. Germline-derived CDR1 and CDR2 are SNHLY and FYNNEI. This CDR3 contains 18 residues. The trim removed 5 bases at V and 0 bases at J, leaving 11 bases unmatched.

This clonotype was seen more than once but under ten times. The genes are TRBV20-1 and TRBJ1-2; 8 positions match TRBD1. This CDR3 has 14 residues. Trimming took 3 bases from V and 4 from J; bases not matched to a gene: 7. CDR1 DFQATT and CDR2 SNEGSKA come from the germline V gene (reference sequence). The CDR3, as DNA: TGCAGTGCTAGTGCAGGGGGCGGTGGCTATGGCTACACCTTC. Encoded protein: CSASAGGGGYGYTF.